The 6 T cell receptor beta chains reported below all come from one sample, sequenced in a study of T-cell reconstitution after alpha-beta-depleted transplantation in children. Unique molecular identifiers featured in how the TCRbeta library was prepared. TCRdb independently ran MiXCR on the PCR reads; one entry per CDR3 protein. The sample has 450,000 to 600,000 distinct CDR3 sequences; roughly a tenth are singletons. This sample comprised PBMCs, obtained before TCRalphabeta/CD19-depleted stem cell transplant. The receptors derive from a child aged 2-15 years with inherited bone marrow failure, due to receive a stem cell transplant.

Remarks on this clonotype: This may be a read error: a much more frequent sequence differs by one nucleotide. A read error is likely, as this CDR3 ends without the conserved phenylalanine or tryptophan. This chain joins TRBV4-3 and TRBJ2-1; either TRBD1 or TRBD2 may supply D (6 bases each). The V gene lost 0 bases and the J gene lost 8 bases, with 11 bases spanning the gap. Germline CDR1 LGHNA, CDR2 YSLEER. The CDR3 runs 14 residues. CDR3 loop: CASSQEGGRYEQFI. For the CDR3, the DNA is TGCGCCAGCAGCCAAGAGGGGGGCAGATATGAGCAGTTCATC.

As for this clonotype: This may stem from a read error, because a much larger clone lies one nucleotide away. This rearrangement joins TRBV20-1 to TRBJ2-1, with TRBD1 matching 10 bases. The CDR3 covers 14 residues. V shed 5 bases, J shed 8 bases, and the junction held 9 bases outside the gene matches. The V gene's germline CDR1 is DFQATT and CDR2 SNEGSKA (reference sequence). CDR3 sequence (DNA): TGCAGTGCTGGCTTAGGGACAGGGGTCTATGAGCAGTTCTTC. Translation: CSAGLGTGVYEQFF.

This clonotype appeared a few times. The chain has TRBV19 and TRBJ2-2, with 11 bases that match TRBD2. This CDR3 spans 16 amino acids. The germline V gene has CDR1 LNHDA and CDR2 SQIVND (reference sequence). The V and J ends lost 11 bases and 0 bases, in that order; junction bases with no gene match: 8. CDR3 sequence (DNA): TGTGCCTCTAATGGACTAGCGGGCCCGAACACCGGGGAGCTGTTTTTT. It encodes CASNGLAGPNTGELFF.

This clonotype was detected many times. The gene calls are TRBV7-2 and TRBJ2-7; no firm D call. The CDR3 consists of 14 residues. V lost 1 base and J lost 3, with 10 bases in between. CDR1 and CDR2 (germline): SGHTA, FQGNSA. The CDR3 here is CASSLGQAFYEQYF. CDR3 DNA sequence: TGTGCCAGCAGCTTAGGCCAGGCCTTCTACGAGCAGTACTTC.

There are many counts of this clonotype. The gene calls are TRBV4-2 and TRBJ1-5; no reliable D call. The V end was cut by 0 bases, the J end by 0 bases, with 15 bases between. The germline CDR1 and CDR2 sequences are LGHNA and YNFKEQ. There are 18 residues in the CDR3. Here the CDR3 reads CASSQDQSDGYSNQPQHF. In DNA form, the CDR3 reads TGTGCCAGCAGCCAAGACCAGTCGGACGGGTATAGCAATCAGCCCCAGCATTTT.

This clonotype has a handful of counts. This chain connects TRBV4-1 to TRBJ2-7; D is ambiguous. Germline lookup yields CDR1 MGHRA and CDR2 YSYEKL. The V end was cut by 1 base, the J end by 1 base, with 8 bases between. CDR3 length: 14 amino acids. CDR3 sequence: CASSQGRASYEQYF. The CDR3 DNA reads as TGCGCCAGCAGCCAAGGACGCGCTTCCTACGAGCAGTACTTC.